These 2 T cell receptor beta chains originate from one sample sequenced in a study of T cells in Graves' hyperthyroidism and ophthalmopathy. Amplification yielded TCR beta CDR3 regions, with RNA transcripts as the source. The TCR CDR3 was amplified in a first-round RT-PCR using the HTBI primer set. TCRdb called the multiplex PCR reads again in MiXCR, with one record for every CDR3 protein. The table includes over 400,000 distinct CDR3 sequences, roughly 22% detected once. Sequenced input: blood. The source is a woman aged 65 to 85 with Graves' ophthalmopathy.

The rearrangement links TRBV6-1 to TRBJ2-2, with 7 bases lining up with TRBD1. Trimming at V came to 6 bases and at J to 0 bases, leaving 4 bases not matched to a gene. The CDR3 loop spans 15 amino acids. CDR1 MNHNS and CDR2 SASEGT come from the germline V gene. DNA of the CDR3: TGTGCCAGCAGAAGGGGGACAGCGAACACCGGGGAGCTGTTTTTT. It yields the protein CASRRGTANTGELFF.

There are many counts of this clonotype. This chain connects TRBV20-1 to TRBJ2-3; 9 bases are a match to TRBD2. This CDR3 spans 16 amino acids. The germline CDR1 and CDR2 sequences are DFQATT and SNEGSKA (reference sequence). Trimming took 1 base from V and 6 from J; bases not matched to a gene: 11. The CDR3 DNA sequence: TGCAGTGCTAGAGCGGGGGCTAGCGGGATTTCTGATACGCAGTATTTT. Translation gives CSARAGASGISDTQYF.